These T cell receptor beta chains were read from a single sample in a study of low-dose radiotherapy and immunotherapy resistance in tumors. TCRdb re-analysed the reads in MiXCR, keeping a single row per CDR3 protein. Seen here are 30,000 to 50,000 distinct CDR3 sequences, roughly 31% observed once, and the top ten hold roughly 3.7%. The input for sequencing was PBMCs, taken before treatment. These receptors were obtained from a male donor with gallbladder cancer. The CDR3 runs from the conserved cysteine through the conserved F or W. A D gene is named only where the DNA matches it firmly. Only part of the rows carry a size: once, few, many, or a class if the clone is expanded.

many | TRBJ1-2 | - | TRBV5-4 | TGTGCCAGCAGGACTATTGGATCATCTAACTATGGCTACACCTTC | CASRTIGSSNYGYTF
- | TRBJ2-2 | TRBD2 | TRBV4-2 | TGTGCCAGCAGCCAAGATCTAGCGGGGACCTCCGGGGAGCTGTTTTTT | CASSQDLAGTSGELFF
many | TRBJ2-4 | TRBD2 | TRBV7-2 | TGTGCCAGCAGCTTAAGGGTCTTAGCGGGGGGGAGAGCCAAAAACATTCAGTACTTC | CASSLRVLAGGRAKNIQYF
many | TRBJ2-7 | - | TRBV18 | TGTGCCAGCTCACCAACCGGGAAAACGACCTACGAGCAGTACTTC | CASSPTGKTTYEQYF
many | TRBJ1-6 | - | TRBV14 | TGTGCCAGCAGCCAACAAAGGAACAGTAAGAGCTCCTATAATTCACCCCTCCACTTT | CASSQQRNSKSSYNSPLHF
many | TRBJ2-1 | - | TRBV7-2 | TGTGCCAGCAGCTCACCTCGGGCGAATGAGCAGTTCTTC | CASSSPRANEQFF
few | TRBJ2-3 | - | TRBV7-8 | TGTGCCAGCAGCTCCTCCTCAGGGACTACAGATACGCAGTATTTT | CASSSSSGTTDTQYF
medium-sized | TRBJ2-5 | TRBD1 | TRBV28 | TGTGCCAGCAACAGACCGGGACAGGGGCAAGAGACCCAGTACTTC | CASNRPGQGQETQYF
many | TRBJ1-4 | - | TRBV3-1 | TGTGCCAGCAGACGGACCACGGGTGAAAAACTGTTTTTT | CASRRTTGEKLFF
many | TRBJ1-1 | TRBD1 | TRBV5-4 | TGTGCCAGCAGCTCGCAGGGGGCGGGTACTGAAGCTTTCTTT | CASSSQGAGTEAFF
- | TRBJ2-3 | TRBD2 | TRBV28 | TGTGCCAGCAGTCATAGCGGGGTCAGCACAGATACGCAGTATTTT | CASSHSGVSTDTQYF
few | TRBJ2-2 | - | TRBV27 | TGTGCCAGCAGTTTATCCGGCCTGCAGAACACCGGGGAGCTGTTTTTT | CASSLSGLQNTGELFF
many | TRBJ2-7 | TRBD2 | TRBV5-1 | TGCGCCAGCAGCTTCCGACCGGGACTAGCGGGTTCCTACGAGCAGTACTTC | CASSFRPGLAGSYEQYF
few | TRBJ2-5 | - | TRBV5-4 | TGTGCCATACGCCGGGACCCCGAGTACCAAGAGACCCAGTACTTC | CAIRRDPEYQETQYF
- | TRBJ2-7 | - | TRBV28 | TGTGCCAGCAGTTTGATGGTGAACGAGCAGTACTTC | CASSLMVNEQYF
once | TRBJ2-1 | - | TRBV5-4 | TGTGCCAGCAGCCTGAATGAGGGATACAATGAGCAGTTCTTC | CASSLNEGYNEQFF
once | TRBJ1-3 | TRBD1 | TRBV7-2 | TGTGCCAGCAGCTTCAAGACAGGGGACGGAAACACCATATATTTT | CASSFKTGDGNTIYF
- | TRBJ1-2 | - | TRBV28 | TGTGCCTGCAGTTCGCCGGGGAGGGCTAACTATGGCTACACCTTC | CACSSPGRANYGYTF
- | TRBJ1-4 | - | TRBV29-1 | TGCAGCGTCGCTGAAAGTTCAACTAATGAAAAACTGTTTTTT | CSVAESSTNEKLFF
many | TRBJ1-4 | - | TRBV4-1 | TGCGCCAGCAGCCAAGGTGGGGCAACTAATGAAAAACTGTTTTTT | CASSQGGATNEKLFF
many | TRBJ2-7 | TRBD2 | TRBV20-1 | TGCAGTGCTAGCTTGGTAGCGGGGGGTACGGAGCAGTACTTC | CSASLVAGGTEQYF
many | TRBJ2-2 | TRBD1 | TRBV27 | TGTGCCAGCAGTTTCGGCAGGGGGCCAGTCAACACCGGGGAGCTGTTTTTT | CASSFGRGPVNTGELFF
many | TRBJ2-5 | - | TRBV7-6 | TGTGCCAGCAGCTTAGGGACGACTGTCCGAGGAGAGACCCAGTACTTC | CASSLGTTVRGETQYF
many | TRBJ2-7 | TRBD1 | TRBV29-1 | TGCAGCGTGGGGGGGGACAGGGGTCACGAGCAGTACTTC | CSVGGDRGHEQYF
- | TRBJ2-5 | - | TRBV29-1 | TGCAGCGTTGAACCAGGGTGGGAGACCCAGTACTTC | CSVEPGWETQYF
- | TRBJ1-5 | - | TRBV18 | TGTGCCAGCTCACCACGTCAGCCCCAGCATTTT | CASSPRQPQHF
- | TRBJ1-3 | TRBD1 | TRBV10-3 | TGTGCCATCAGGGAGGGGGCGACTGGAAACACCATATATTTT | CAIREGATGNTIYF
- | TRBJ2-7 | - | TRBV29-1 | TGCAGCGTTGATACCGGGAGCTCCTACGAGCAGTACTTC | CSVDTGSSYEQYF
many | TRBJ2-3 | TRBD1 | TRBV28 | TGTGCCAGCAGGGGGACCGGGACAGACTACACAGATACGCAGTATTTT | CASRGTGTDYTDTQYF
many | TRBJ1-1 | - | TRBV4-1 | TGCGCCAGCAGCCAAGGGTGGGTCCGATCGAACACTGAAGCTTTCTTT | CASSQGWVRSNTEAFF
many | TRBJ1-5 | - | TRBV7-9 | TGTGCCAGCAGCTTAGGGGGTATAAGCAATCAGCCCCAGCATTTT | CASSLGGISNQPQHF
many | TRBJ1-1 | - | TRBV14 | TGTGCCAGCAGCCTTGAGGTTCCGAACACTGAAGCTTTCTTT | CASSLEVPNTEAFF
few | TRBJ1-2 | - | TRBV27 | TGTGCCAGCAGTTTATCGCGACAGTTTCATGGCTACACCTTC | CASSLSRQFHGYTF
many | TRBJ2-3 | TRBD2 | TRBV15 | TGTGCCACCAGCAGAGATGGTCTAGCGGCAAACACAGATACGCAGTATTTT | CATSRDGLAANTDTQYF
many | TRBJ2-7 | TRBD2 | TRBV7-2 | TGTGCCAGCAGCAAAACTCGGAGCGGGGGAGGTTACGAGCAGTACTTC | CASSKTRSGGGYEQYF
- | TRBJ2-1 | - | TRBV6-2/TRBV6-3 | TGTGCCAGCAGGGAACAGGGTTACAATGAGCAGTTCTTC | CASREQGYNEQFF
many | TRBJ2-1 | TRBD2 | TRBV30 | TGTGCCTGGAGTGACCCCGCCTCGACTAGCGCCGATGAGCAGTTCTTC | CAWSDPASTSADEQFF
- | TRBJ2-1 | TRBD2 | TRBV29-1 | TGCAGCGTTGACATCGGACTAGCGGGAGCGGGTGAGCAGTTCTTC | CSVDIGLAGAGEQFF
many | TRBJ1-2 | - | TRBV7-9 | TGTGCCAGCAGCTTAGAGACAGACCTAAAAGGCTATGGCTACACCTTC | CASSLETDLKGYGYTF
- | TRBJ2-3 | TRBD2 | TRBV16 | TGTGCCAGCAGCCAATCGGAAACTAGCGGGGGCCCAGATACGCAGTATTTT | CASSQSETSGGPDTQYF
- | TRBJ2-2 | - | TRBV28 | - | CATSGYTGELFFF
- | TRBJ2-7 | - | TRBV6-2/TRBV6-3 | TGTGCCAGCAGACAGGGGAGGGCCTACGAGCAGTACTTC | CASRQGRAYEQYF
- | TRBJ2-7 | TRBD1 | TRBV2 | TGTGCCAGCAGGGAAACACCGGGACAGGATACCTACGAGCAGTACTTC | CASRETPGQDTYEQYF
many | TRBJ2-7 | TRBD2 | TRBV15 | TGTGCCACCAGCAGAGATAAAGGGAGGGGCCGGGAGCAGTACTTC | CATSRDKGRGREQYF
many | TRBJ2-5 | - | TRBV21-1 | TGTGCCAGCAGCAACCGGGAAGAAGAGACCCAGTACTTC | CASSNREEETQYF
medium-sized | TRBJ2-3 | TRBD2 | TRBV5-4 | TGTGCCAGCAGCCGGGTTGGTCTAGCGGGCACAGATACGCAGTATTTT | CASSRVGLAGTDTQYF
- | TRBJ2-1 | - | TRBV2 | TGTGCCAGCAGTGAAGCGCTTGGTGGGGGGATCGACGAGCAGTTCTTC | CASSEALGGGIDEQFF
few | TRBJ1-2 | TRBD1 | TRBV28 | TGTGCCAGCAGTACACCCGGGACAGGGGACTATGGCTACACCTTC | CASSTPGTGDYGYTF
- | TRBJ1-1 | - | TRBV29-1 | TGCAGCGTTTCGCTGAACACTGAAGCTTTCTTT | CSVSLNTEAFF
many | TRBJ2-7 | - | TRBV10-3 | TGTGCCATCAACGGGGGAGCGGGCATTCCCTACGAGCAGTACTTC | CAINGGAGIPYEQYF
- | TRBJ2-6 | - | TRBV12-5 | TGTGCTAGTGGTTTGCAGGGTTCCAACGTCCTGACTTTC | CASGLQGSNVLTF
many | TRBJ1-4 | TRBD1 | TRBV25-1 | TGTGCCAGCAGTGAATCTCAACCGGGACAGGGGAGAGAAAAACTGTTTTTT | CASSESQPGQGREKLFF
many | TRBJ2-1 | - | TRBV2 | TGTGCCAGCCAGATCCAAGGTTGGGGGAGCGTCTCCTACAATGAGCAGTTCTTC | CASQIQGWGSVSYNEQFF